The 22 T cell receptor beta chains given below trace back to one sample, sequenced in a study of blood T cell repertoires in COVID-19. Only in-frame clones appear in the TCRdb table, and some are missing; sequencing was by immunoSEQ multiplex PCR. This table holds some 80,000 clones, 65% to 90% found once. Source material: peripheral blood. The receptor set was obtained from an elderly man with acute or convalescent COVID-19.

This sequence joins TRBV30 and TRBJ2-1; 7 bases map to TRBD2. Per the germline V gene, CDR1 is GTSNPN and CDR2 is SVGIG (reference sequence). V dropped 2 bases and J dropped 4; count of bases not matched to a gene: 14. The CDR3 is made up of 17 amino acids. CDR3 bases: TGTGCCTGGAGTACACGAGGAGCGGGAAAGTCGTACAATGAGCAGTTCTTC. It encodes CAWSTRGAGKSYNEQFF. The full variable domain, completed using reference TRBV30 and TRBJ2-1, is SQTIHQWPATLVQPVGSPLSLECTVEGTSNPNLYWYRQAAGRGLQLLFYSVGIGQISSEVPQNLSASRPQDRQFILSSKKLLLSDSGFYLCAWSTRGAGKSYNEQFFGPGTRLTVL.

The chain joins TRBV30 to TRBJ1-6, with 8 nucleotides matching TRBD1. CDR3 length: 15 residues. Germline V gene sequence: CDR1 GTSNPN, CDR2 SVGIG (reference sequence). J lost 3 bases, V lost 2 bases, and 3 bases had no gene match. Here the CDR3 reads CAWSLQGVYNSPLHF. CDR3 DNA sequence: TGTGCCTGGAGTCTACAGGGGGTCTATAATTCACCCCTCCACTTT.

The V and J genes are TRBV11-1 and TRBJ2-5, with 8 bases aligning to TRBD1. This CDR3 region has 14 residues. J lost 4 bases, V lost 5 bases, and 6 bases had no gene match. Per germline, CDR1 SGHAT and CDR2 FQDESV (reference sequence). The CDR3 loop reads CASSRRQGRETQYF. CDR3 bases: TGTGCCAGCAGCCGGCGACAGGGGAGAGAGACCCAGTACTTC.

This chain links TRBV6-2 or TRBV6-3 with TRBJ2-5; no clear D gene. V was pared by 0 bases and J by 1 base, with 6 bases between. CDR1 and CDR2 from the germline V gene are MNHEY and SVGEGT. CDR3 length equals 14 residues. The CDR3 coding sequence is TGTGCCAGCAGTTACTCTCGTTCCCAAGAGACCCAGTACTTC. Its translation: CASSYSRSQETQYF.

The chain links TRBV2 to TRBJ2-3, with D hard to call. CDR3 length: 16 amino acids. V shed 6 bases and J shed 2 bases, with 18 bases lying between them. Germline CDR1 SNHLY, CDR2 FYNNEI. The CDR3 region has the DNA TGTGCCAGCAGCCAAAAGGCGAGCGACTTCACAGATACGCAGTATTTT. This sequence encodes CASSQKASDFTDTQYF.

This rearrangement joins TRBV2 to TRBJ2-7; D ambiguous. Between the trimmed V and J ends, which lost 4 bases and 9 bases, there was a span of 10 bases. The CDR3 totals 11 residues. Germline-derived CDR1 and CDR2 are SNHLY and FYNNEI. The CDR3 region is CASSALTGQYF. The CDR3 coding sequence is TGTGCCAGCAGTGCACTCACTGGGCAGTACTTC.

This chain connects TRBV6-6 to TRBJ1-1, with 8 nucleotides matching TRBD1. V shed 5 bases and J 3 bases; nucleotides not matched to a gene: 5. CDR3 length: 14 residues. Germline V gene lookup returns CDR1 MNHNY and CDR2 SVGAGI (reference sequence). The CDR3 here is CASSGGQGYTEAFF. CDR3 coding DNA: TGTGCCAGCAGTGGAGGACAGGGATACACTGAAGCTTTCTTT.

The chain uses TRBV30 and TRBJ2-6; possible D gene TRBD1, 6 bases. Looked up from germline, CDR1 is GTSNPN and CDR2 is SVGIG (reference sequence). Trimming stripped 5 bases from V and 3 bases from J, with 14 bases between. The CDR3 spans 15 residues. The CDR3 loop reads CAWRDTRRGANVLTF. The CDR3 region has the DNA TGTGCCTGGCGGGACACCCGACGTGGGGCCAACGTCCTGACTTTC.

This clone showed up just once. The V call is TRBV28, the J call TRBJ1-6; 8 bases match TRBD1. The CDR3 covers 20 residues. The V gene's germline CDR1 is MDHEN and CDR2 SYDVKM. V lost 2 bases, J lost 0 bases, and 12 bases stayed unmatched. As DNA, the CDR3 is TGTGCCAGCAGTTTAGACGCGGACAGGGTTTTTCTCTCCTATAATTCACCCCTCCACTTT. Protein: CASSLDADRVFLSYNSPLHF.

This clone was recorded a few times. The V and J genes are TRBV5-1 and TRBJ2-5; 8 nucleotides match TRBD1. Per the germline V gene, CDR1 is SGHRS and CDR2 is YFSETQ. The ends lost 0 bases at V and 5 bases at J; junction bases unmatched: 3. This CDR3 has 14 residues. The CDR3 protein is CASSLATGVETQYF. The CDR3 DNA sequence: TGCGCCAGCAGCTTGGCGACAGGGGTTGAGACCCAGTACTTC. The full variable domain, rest sourced from reference TRBV5-1 and TRBJ2-5, is KAGVTQTPRYLIKTRGQQVTLSCSPISGHRSVSWYQQTPGQGLQFLFEYFSETQRNKGNFPGRFSGRQFSNSRSEMNVSTLELGDSALYLCASSLATGVETQYFGPGTRLLVL.

The chain couples TRBV4-1 to TRBJ2-1; 9 nucleotides agree with TRBD2. Germline CDR1 reads MGHRA; CDR2 reads YSYEKL. This CDR3 spans 16 amino acids. The ends lost 1 base at V and 6 bases at J; junction bases unmatched: 7. The CDR3 DNA reads TGCGCCAGCAGCCAAGGGGCAGCGGGAGGTGCCAATGAGCAGTTCTTC. It specifies CASSQGAAGGANEQFF.

This clone was detected only once. The chain employs TRBV5-1 and TRBJ1-6; no clear D. This CDR3 region has 14 residues. V was trimmed by 0 bases and J by 7 bases, leaving 8 bases between them. Germline V gene lookup returns CDR1 SGHRS and CDR2 YFSETQ. CDR3 residues: CASSLEVGNSPLHF. The CDR3 nucleotides are TGCGCCAGCAGCTTGGAGGTCGGGAATTCACCCCTCCACTTT.

This clone has more than one count but fewer than ten. The CDR3 protein is CASEKGGQGIGEQYF. The DNA for the CDR3 is TGTGCCAGCGAGAAGGGGGGACAGGGAATCGGCGAGCAGTACTTC. The chain links TRBV5-4 to TRBJ2-7; 9 nucleotides match TRBD1. V was pared by 7 bases and J by 6 bases, with 14 bases of the junction left unmatched. This CDR3 region has 15 residues. Germline-derived CDR1 and CDR2 are SGHNT and YYREEE (reference sequence).

This chain uses TRBV18 with TRBJ2-5, with 7 nucleotides matching TRBD1. CDR3 length: 15 residues. The V gene's germline CDR1 is KGHSH and CDR2 LQKENI. The V and J ends lost 3 bases and 2 bases, in that order; junction bases with no gene match: 6. The CDR3 DNA follows: TGTGCCAGCTCACCTTCCAGGACAGGACAAGAGACCCAGTACTTC. Translating it yields CASSPSRTGQETQYF.

The chain carries TRBV19 and TRBJ1-1; 8 nucleotides line up with TRBD1. V shed 4 bases and J 2 bases; nucleotides not matched to a gene: 15. The CDR3 spans 18 residues. CDR1 is LNHDA, CDR2 SQIVND, per germline (reference sequence). Here the CDR3 reads CASSTRDRGRPLNTEAFF. DNA of the CDR3: TGTGCCAGTAGTACGCGAGACAGGGGACGGCCCCTTAACACTGAAGCTTTCTTT.

This clone was counted a single time. V and J are TRBV5-1 and TRBJ2-1, with 9 bases that match TRBD2. The germline CDR1 and CDR2 sequences are SGHRS and YFSETQ. J gave up 4 bases and V 2 bases, and 7 bases lay outside the gene matches. The CDR3 has 16 amino acids. The chain's CDR3 is CASSFIAGEQYNEQFF. The CDR3 DNA reads TGCGCCAGCAGCTTTATAGCGGGAGAGCAATACAATGAGCAGTTCTTC.

The chain carries TRBV5-1 and TRBJ2-7; D possibly corresponds to TRBD2 (6 bases). V gave up 0 bases and J gave up 2 bases, with 12 bases separating them. Germline assignment: CDR1 SGHRS and CDR2 YFSETQ. This CDR3 is built from 15 residues. This CDR3 reads CASSLEGRTTYEQYF. The CDR3 bases are TGCGCCAGCAGCTTGGAAGGCAGGACTACCTACGAGCAGTACTTC.

The chain links TRBV14 to TRBJ2-1; 13 bases line up with TRBD2. There are 20 residues in the CDR3. CDR1 is SGHDN and CDR2 is FVKESK in the germline V gene. The J segment lost 2 bases and the V segment lost 1 base, leaving 11 bases of the junction unmatched. The chain's CDR3 is CASSQAPGLAGPSAYNEQFF. The CDR3 nucleotides read TGTGCCAGCAGCCAAGCTCCGGGACTAGCGGGACCCAGCGCCTACAATGAGCAGTTCTTC. The full variable domain, its missing parts supplied by reference TRBV14 and TRBJ2-1, is EAGVTQFPSHSVIEKGQTVTLRCDPISGHDNLYWYRRVMGKEIKFLLHFVKESKQDESGMPNNRFLAERTGGTYSTLKVQPAELEDSGVYFCASSQAPGLAGPSAYNEQFFGPGTRLTVL.

This clone has just one count. The genes are TRBV5-1 and TRBJ1-4, with a possible D match to TRBD1 (5 bases). The CDR3 spans 16 residues. Trimming stripped 0 bases from V and 5 bases from J, with 14 bases between. Germline lookup yields CDR1 SGHRS and CDR2 YFSETQ. CDR3 region: CASSLAGGSRNEKLFF. CDR3 coding DNA: TGCGCCAGCAGCTTGGCGGGGGGTAGTAGGAATGAAAAACTGTTTTTT.

This clone occurred a few times. The rearrangement joins TRBV7-3 to TRBJ2-3; TRBD2 aligns across 10 bases. The CDR3 consists of 17 residues. The V gene's germline CDR1 is SGHTA and CDR2 FQGTGA. V trimming: 2 bases; J trimming: 2 bases; junction bases outside the gene matches: 7. This chain's CDR3 is CASSLHPGLASTDTQYF. The CDR3 nucleotides read TGTGCCAGCAGCTTACATCCGGGACTAGCGTCCACAGATACGCAGTATTTT.

This rearrangement joins TRBV19 to TRBJ1-1, with 7 bases lining up with TRBD1. The CDR3 has 14 residues. The ends lost 2 bases at V and 11 bases at J; junction bases unmatched: 11. Germline lookup yields CDR1 LNHDA and CDR2 SQIVND (reference sequence). In DNA form, the CDR3 reads TGTGCCAGTAGTATAAAAGGGCTCGGGACAGCCGCTTTCTTT. Translation gives CASSIKGLGTAAFF.

The chain couples TRBV5-1 to TRBJ2-2; TRBD2 matches 15 bases. J gave up 5 bases and V 4 bases, and 3 bases lay outside the gene matches. The germline gives CDR1 SGHRS, CDR2 YFSETQ. The CDR3 loop spans 16 amino acids. The CDR3 is CASSPGTSGRTGELFF. The CDR3 DNA follows: TGCGCCAGCAGCCCCGGGACTAGCGGGAGGACCGGGGAGCTGTTTTTT.